This entry lists 8 T cell receptor beta chains sequenced from one sample in a study of shared clonotypes between healthy human individuals. Assay: immunoSEQ multiplex PCR; the TCRdb copy retains only in-frame clones and omits some. The sample includes 2 million to 2.5 million clones, around 95% of them seen just once. Sequenced: naive CD4+ T cells sorted from blood. Subset: CD45RA+ positively selected. The receptors here all came from a man between 18 and 29 years old in good health.

The CDR3, as DNA: TGTGCCAGCAGCCGGGACCCAAGTAATGAGCAGTTCTTC. Residues: CASSRDPSNEQFF. This chain links TRBV7-9 with TRBJ2-1; D may match TRBD1 or TRBD2 (5 bases each). The germline V gene encodes CDR1 SEHNR and CDR2 FQNEAQ (reference sequence). V was clipped by 5 bases and J by 7 bases, with 12 bases between them. This CDR3 has 13 residues.

J is TRBJ2-1 and V is TRBV2; the match to TRBD2 covers 8 bases. The ends lost 5 bases at V and 8 bases at J; junction bases unmatched: 11. The CDR3 has 15 amino acids. The germline V gene has CDR1 SNHLY and CDR2 FYNNEI. The CDR3: CASSLPSGRSDEQFF. DNA for the CDR3: TGTGCCAGCAGTCTCCCCAGCGGGAGAAGCGATGAGCAGTTCTTC.

The chain recombines TRBV2 with TRBJ1-6, with TRBD1 matching 10 bases. V lost 5 bases to trimming and J lost 9 bases; unmatched junction nucleotides: 10. In germline, CDR1 is SNHLY, CDR2 FYNNEI. This CDR3 has 16 amino acids. The CDR3 loop is CASSPTTGGNGSPLHF. DNA of the CDR3: TGTGCCAGCAGTCCCACGACAGGGGGCAATGGTTCACCCCTCCACTTT.

The V gene is TRBV7-9, the J gene TRBJ2-7; a possible D gene is TRBD2 (5 bases). The CDR3 is 13 amino acids. Trimming shortened V by 5 bases and J by 2 bases, and 10 bases separated the two germline ends. From germline, CDR1 is SEHNR and CDR2 FQNEAQ (reference sequence). This CDR3 reads CASSPPSPYEQYF. The CDR3 DNA reads TGTGCCAGCAGCCCACCTAGCCCCTACGAGCAGTACTTC.

V usage is TRBV27 and J usage is TRBJ2-7; TRBD1 matches 8 bases. Losses at the gene ends were 3 bases for V and 3 bases for J; bases not matched to a gene: 13. The CDR3 loop spans 17 amino acids. Per the germline V gene, CDR1 is MNHEY and CDR2 is SMNVEV (reference sequence). Written as DNA, the CDR3 is TGTGCCAGCAGTTTCCGCCGCGGTCAGGGGGCTGACTACGAGCAGTACTTC. It is translated as CASSFRRGQGADYEQYF.

J is TRBJ1-5 and V is TRBV6-1, with TRBD1 matching 9 bases. This CDR3 region has 19 residues. V was pared by 6 bases and J by 0 bases, with 15 bases of the junction left unmatched. CDR1 MNHNS and CDR2 SASEGT come from the germline V gene. Written as DNA, the CDR3 is TGTGCCAGCAGCGAACCCCGAGACAGGGGGACCTATAGCAATCAGCCCCAGCATTTT. Protein sequence: CASSEPRDRGTYSNQPQHF.

This clone was counted once. The genes are TRBV6-6 and TRBJ1-1; tentative D call: TRBD1 (6 bases). Trimming shortened V by 0 bases and J by 10 bases, and 15 bases separated the two germline ends. Germline CDR1 and CDR2: MNHNY and SVGAGI (reference sequence). The CDR3 runs to 14 residues. This chain's CDR3 is CASSYSKDSGRAFF. CDR3 nucleotide sequence: TGTGCCAGCAGTTACTCAAAGGACAGTGGGAGAGCTTTCTTT.

CDR3 protein: CASSRSGAPGEQYF. The CDR3 region has the DNA TGCGCCAGCAGCCGAAGCGGGGCCCCTGGCGAGCAGTACTTC. The genes are TRBV5-1 and TRBJ2-7, with TRBD2 matching 7 bases. The CDR3 extends over 14 amino acids. The V gene end was trimmed by 4 bases and the J gene end by 6 bases; junction bases not matched to a gene: 10. CDR1 and CDR2 (germline): SGHRS, YFSETQ.